Sequencing of this T cell receptor beta chain was carried out in a study of blood T cells in healthy people across ages. This CDR3 contains 16 residues. The V and J ends lost 6 bases and 2 bases, in that order; junction bases with no gene match: 8. Germline CDR1 reads SGHTA; CDR2 reads FQGNSA. Primed by a sample-barcoded 5' primer and a J-beta primer mix, a second PCR proceeded for about 7 to 12 cycles. A single record per CDR3 protein comes from TCRdb applying MiXCR to the 5' RACE reads. The table shows 450,000 to 600,000 distinct CDR3 sequences, with about 27% occurring only once. Extracted total RNA amounted to at least 5.5 micrograms for each sample. The data were also submitted as part of a second study, on T cells of mothers and their children.

The chain is built from TRBV7-2 and TRBJ2-3; 10 positions agree with TRBD2. This receptor was identified in a boy between 2 and 10 years old in good health. Sequencing was performed on blood. The CDR3 loop is CASRFSSGSPTDTQYF. The CDR3 DNA reads TGTGCCAGCAGGTTTTCTAGCGGGAGCCCCACAGATACGCAGTATTTT.